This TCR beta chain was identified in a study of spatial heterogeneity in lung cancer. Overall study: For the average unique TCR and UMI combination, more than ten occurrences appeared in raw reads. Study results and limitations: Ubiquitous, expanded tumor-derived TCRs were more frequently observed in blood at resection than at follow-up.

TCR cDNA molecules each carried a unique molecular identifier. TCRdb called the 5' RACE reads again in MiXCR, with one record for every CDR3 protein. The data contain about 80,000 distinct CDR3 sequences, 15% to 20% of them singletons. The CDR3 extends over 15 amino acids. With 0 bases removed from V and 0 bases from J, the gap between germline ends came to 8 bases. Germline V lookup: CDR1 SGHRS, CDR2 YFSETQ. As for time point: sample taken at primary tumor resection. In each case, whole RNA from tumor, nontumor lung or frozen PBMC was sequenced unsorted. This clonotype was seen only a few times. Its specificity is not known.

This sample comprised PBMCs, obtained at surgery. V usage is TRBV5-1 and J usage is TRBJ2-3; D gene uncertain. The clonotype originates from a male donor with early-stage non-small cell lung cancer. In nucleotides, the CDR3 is TGCGCCAGCAGCTTGGATCACGGGAGCACAGATACGCAGTATTTT. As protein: CASSLDHGSTDTQYF. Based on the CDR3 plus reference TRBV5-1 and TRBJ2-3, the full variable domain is KAGVTQTPRYLIKTRGQQVTLSCSPISGHRSVSWYQQTPGQGLQFLFEYFSETQRNKGNFPGRFSGRQFSNSRSEMNVSTLELGDSALYLCASSLDHGSTDTQYFGPGTRLTVL.